These 16 T cell receptor beta chains share one sample of origin, sequenced in a study of cytomegalovirus exposure and HLA in healthy donors. PCR was performed using 60 Vbeta and 13 Jbeta primers. Using immunoSEQ multiplex PCR, the repertoire was profiled, and TCRdb retains in-frame clones only, with some absent. The sample has about 63,000 clones; 73% are singletons. Specimen: PBMCs. The receptor set was obtained from a man aged 50 to 60 in good health and CMV-seronegative.

The chain combines TRBV10-2 with TRBJ1-2, with 8 bases fitting TRBD1. The CDR3 spans 15 residues. The germline V gene encodes CDR1 WSHSY and CDR2 SAAADI. Trimming cost V 4 bases and J 3 bases; bases outside gene matches: 7. The CDR3 region has the DNA TGCGCCAGCAGTGGGGTAAAGACAGGGGACTATGGCTACACCTTC. Translation: CASSGVKTGDYGYTF.

This clone was seen only once. The CDR3 is CASSATQGLETQYF. The CDR3 nucleotides read TGTGCCAGCAGCGCAACACAGGGTTTAGAGACCCAGTACTTC. The chain recombines TRBV9 with TRBJ2-5, with D maybe TRBD1 (6 bases). The CDR3 runs 14 residues. Germline V gene data show CDR1 as SGDLS and CDR2 as YYNGEE. Trimming removed 3 bases at V and 4 bases at J, with 13 bases between.

The chain combines TRBV30 with TRBJ1-1; the D gene is possibly TRBD1 (5 bases). The CDR3 has 13 amino acids. Germline lookup yields CDR1 GTSNPN and CDR2 SVGIG (reference sequence). Between the trimmed V and J ends, which lost 3 bases and 5 bases, there was a span of 13 bases. The CDR3 protein is CAWRIGGGTEAFF. The DNA for the CDR3 is TGTGCCTGGAGAATCGGTGGGGGGACTGAAGCTTTCTTT.

The V call is TRBV5-6, the J call TRBJ2-3, with 9 bases aligning to TRBD1. Losses at the gene ends were 0 bases for V and 3 bases for J; bases not matched to a gene: 11. This CDR3 region has 18 residues. CDR1 SGHDT and CDR2 YYEEEE come from the germline V gene. CDR3 coding DNA: TGTGCCAGCAGCTTGGGGGTTCCGAGGGACAGGGTTACAGATACGCAGTATTTT. Translation: CASSLGVPRDRVTDTQYF.

The chain employs TRBV7-3 and TRBJ1-2, with 10 positions matching TRBD1. CDR3 length: 14 residues. The J segment lost 6 bases and the V segment lost 5 bases, leaving 6 bases of the junction unmatched. The germline CDR1 and CDR2 sequences are SGHTA and FQGTGA. CDR3 nucleotide sequence: TGTGCCAGCAGCCCTACCGGGACAGGGGATGGCTACACCTTC. It is translated as CASSPTGTGDGYTF. Drawing the rest from reference TRBV7-3 and TRBJ1-2, the complete variable domain is GAGVSQTPSNKVTEKGKYVELRCDPISGHTALYWYRQSLGQGPEFLIYFQGTGAADDSGLPNDRFFAVRPEGSVSTLKIQRTERGDSAVYLCASSPTGTGDGYTFGSGTRLTVV.

The chain links TRBV25-1 to TRBJ2-2; a weak D match, TRBD2 (6 bases). The V gene lost 1 base and the J gene lost 4 bases, with 16 bases spanning the gap. Per germline, CDR1 MGHDK and CDR2 SYGVNS. The CDR3 consists of 17 residues. The CDR3 sequence: CASSELGGAGVTGELFF. As DNA, the CDR3 is TGTGCCAGCAGTGAATTAGGAGGGGCCGGGGTCACCGGGGAGCTGTTTTTT.

The gene calls are TRBV29-1 and TRBJ2-7; the match to TRBD1 covers 10 bases. Germline values: CDR1 SQVTM, CDR2 ANQGSEA. The V gene end was trimmed by 7 bases and the J gene end by 1 base; junction bases not matched to a gene: 4. The CDR3 covers 13 residues. The CDR3 DNA reads as TGCAGCGCGGGACAGGGGCTTTCCTACGAGCAGTACTTC. It specifies CSAGQGLSYEQYF.

V is TRBV27 and J is TRBJ1-1, with D possibly TRBD1 on 6 matching bases. Germline V gives CDR1 MNHEY, CDR2 SMNVEV (reference sequence). V lost 6 bases and J 6 bases, leaving 20 bases between the germline ends. This CDR3 is 15 amino acids long. The CDR3 DNA is TGTGCCAGCAGCCTAAATTGGGGGCTTGAGCCTGAAGCTTTCTTT. The encoded protein is CASSLNWGLEPEAFF.

The chain uses TRBV6-1 and TRBJ2-5; 11 bases map to TRBD2. This CDR3 is built from 19 residues. After removal of 2 bases from V and 1 base from J, the junction contained 12 bases not matched to a gene. Germline V gene data show CDR1 as MNHNS and CDR2 as SASEGT. The CDR3 reads CASSEMLRASGGIQETQYF. As DNA, the CDR3 is TGTGCCAGCAGTGAAATGCTTCGGGCTAGCGGGGGGATCCAAGAGACCCAGTACTTC.

This clone was seen only a few times. This chain connects TRBV30 to TRBJ1-5; a possible D gene is TRBD1 (5 bases). Looked up from germline, CDR1 is GTSNPN and CDR2 is SVGIG (reference sequence). Trimming took 4 bases from V and 1 from J, leaving 8 bases between them. The CDR3 covers 13 residues. CDR3 sequence reads: CAWTGSSNQPQHF. Written as DNA, the CDR3 is TGTGCCTGGACAGGGTCAAGCAATCAGCCCCAGCATTTT.

In its sample, this clone was seen once. The gene calls are TRBV5-1 and TRBJ2-7; a possible D gene is TRBD1 (5 bases). The CDR3 covers 13 residues. V lost 0 bases and J lost 10, with 14 bases in between. CDR1 and CDR2 (germline): SGHRS, YFSETQ. The chain's CDR3 is CASSLVQGFDQYF. The CDR3 region has the DNA TGCGCCAGCAGCTTGGTTCAGGGCTTTGATCAGTACTTC.

J is TRBJ2-7 and V is TRBV5-1; TRBD1 agrees at 7 bases. J gave up 3 bases and V 2 bases, and 5 bases lay outside the gene matches. The germline V gene encodes CDR1 SGHRS and CDR2 YFSETQ. The CDR3 runs 14 residues. The CDR3 region is CASSFGTANYEQYF. Here the CDR3 DNA reads TGCGCCAGCAGCTTCGGGACAGCGAACTACGAGCAGTACTTC.

This clone was recorded a few times. V usage is TRBV6-1 and J usage is TRBJ2-7; D not certain. Germline CDR1 reads MNHNS; CDR2 reads SASEGT. The CDR3 covers 10 residues. The V gene lost 10 bases and the J gene lost 0 bases, with 4 bases spanning the gap. The chain's CDR3 is CATYSYEQYF. The DNA of the CDR3 is TGTGCCACCTACTCCTACGAGCAGTACTTC.

This clone was counted once. The gene calls are TRBV19 and TRBJ1-5; TRBD1 aligns across 9 bases. CDR1 and CDR2 from the germline V gene are LNHDA and SQIVND (reference sequence). With 6 bases clipped from V and 3 bases from J, the junction kept 3 bases outside the gene matches. The CDR3 runs to 14 residues. The CDR3 loop is CASRTGGFNQPQHF. In DNA, the CDR3 is TGTGCCAGTAGGACAGGGGGATTCAATCAGCCCCAGCATTTT.

The rearrangement joins TRBV4-2 to TRBJ2-5; D ambiguous. The J call is in doubt because the DNA end fits TRBJ2-7 better. The CDR3 loop spans 13 amino acids. The V gene's germline CDR1 is LGHNA and CDR2 YNFKEQ. In DNA form, the CDR3 reads TGTGCCAGCAGCCAATTCGAGTCCTACGAGCAGTACTTC. Its protein is CASSQFESYEQYF.

The genes are TRBV19 and TRBJ1-4; no clear D gene. This CDR3 contains 14 residues. CDR1 is LNHDA, CDR2 SQIVND, per germline (reference sequence). V lost 7 bases, J lost 0 bases, and 9 bases lay in between. This CDR3 is CASKISATNEKLFF. CDR3 in DNA: TGTGCCAGTAAAATTTCCGCAACTAATGAAAAACTGTTTTTT.